Listed here are 7 T cell receptor beta chains from one sample, sequenced in a study of shared clonotypes between healthy human individuals. Produced via immunoSEQ multiplex PCR; TCRdb's table is partial and in-frame only. The sample includes around 2.1 million clones, more than 90% seen only once; the top ten take around 0.13%. Source material: naive CD4+ T cells sorted from blood. Subset defined: CD45RA+ positively selected. These receptor sequences come from a man aged 18 to 30 in good health.

V gene TRBV4-1 combines with J gene TRBJ2-7, with no clear D. The V end lost 1 base, the J end lost 0 bases, and 13 bases lay between the germline ends. The CDR3 is 16 amino acids. The germline gives CDR1 MGHRA, CDR2 YSYEKL. CDR3 amino acids: CASSQAIVRYSYEQYF. The CDR3 DNA reads as TGCGCCAGCAGCCAAGCCATTGTCAGGTACTCCTACGAGCAGTACTTC.

The rearrangement joins TRBV28 to TRBJ1-1; D gene uncertain. This CDR3 is 14 amino acids long. Per the germline V gene, CDR1 is MDHEN and CDR2 is SYDVKM. The V gene lost 7 bases and the J gene lost 2 bases, with 14 bases spanning the gap. Here the CDR3 DNA reads TGTGCCAGCACCCCCCCCCGCGTTAACACTGAAGCTTTCTTT. This codes for CASTPPRVNTEAFF. The entire variable domain, with the rest obtained from reference TRBV28 and TRBJ1-1, is as follows: DVKVTQSSRYLVKRTGEKVFLECVQDMDHENMFWYRQDPGLGLRLIYFSYDVKMKEKGDIPEGYSVSREKKERFSLILESASTNQTSMYLCASTPPRVNTEAFFGQGTRLTVV.

V usage is TRBV6-5 and J usage is TRBJ1-4; possible D gene TRBD1, 5 bases. The CDR3 totals 13 residues. Trimming removed 7 bases from V and 7 bases from J, with 13 bases in between. Germline values: CDR1 MNHEY, CDR2 SVGAGI. The CDR3 here is CASKSRQGEKLFF. Written as DNA, the CDR3 is TGTGCCAGCAAATCGAGGCAGGGTGAAAAACTGTTTTTT.

This chain joins TRBV4-1 and TRBJ1-1; the D is unclear. Germline CDR1 reads MGHRA; CDR2 reads YSYEKL. Trimming removed 3 bases at V and 5 bases at J, with 13 bases between. CDR3 length: 14 amino acids. The CDR3, as DNA: TGCGCCAGCAGCCATGGAGGGTCTAGGACTGAAGCTTTCTTT. Translation: CASSHGGSRTEAFF.

CDR3 DNA: TGTGCCAGCAGTGAAGCGCTTCTTGGAAAAGAGACCCAGTACTTC. Translating it yields CASSEALLGKETQYF. The chain employs TRBV2 and TRBJ2-5; no firm D call. V was trimmed by 0 bases and J by 3 bases, leaving 11 bases between them. In germline, CDR1 is SNHLY, CDR2 FYNNEI. This CDR3 spans 15 amino acids.

The chain has TRBV5-1 and TRBJ2-3; no reliable D call. This CDR3 contains 14 residues. V lost 0 bases to trimming and J lost 4 bases, with 9 bases between them. The germline V gene has CDR1 SGHRS and CDR2 YFSETQ. DNA for the CDR3: TGCGCCAGCAGCTTGGTTAGGCCTGCAGATACGCAGTATTTT. It codes for CASSLVRPADTQYF.

V and J are TRBV19 and TRBJ2-7; D might be TRBD2 (6 bases). V was trimmed by 3 bases and J by 3 bases, leaving 12 bases between them. The CDR3 consists of 14 residues. Germline-derived CDR1 and CDR2 are LNHDA and SQIVND (reference sequence). The CDR3 region has the DNA TGTGCCAGTAGTATGCCCGGGAGCGGCTACGAGCAGTACTTC. The encoded protein is CASSMPGSGYEQYF.